These 5 T cell receptor beta chains came from one sample sequenced in a study of neurological immune-mediated disorders. Each CDR3 protein gets one entry after TCRdb re-called the 5' RACE reads with MiXCR. The data contain 65,000 to 85,000 distinct CDR3 sequences, 2.5% to 4% of them singletons. The specimen was PBMCs. These receptors originate from a woman in her forties or fifties with multiple sclerosis.

Many counts were recorded for this clonotype. The chain joins TRBV29-1 to TRBJ2-2; D remains ambiguous. With 4 bases removed from V and 4 bases from J, the gap between germline ends came to 10 bases. CDR3 size: 13 residues. Germline CDR1 is SQVTM and CDR2 is ANQGSEA. CDR3 protein: CSVVSRFTGELFF. DNA for the CDR3: TGCAGCGTTGTATCTAGATTCACCGGGGAGCTGTTTTTT.

This clonotype was counted many times. The rearrangement joins TRBV20-1 to TRBJ2-5, with 12 positions matching TRBD2. CDR3 length: 15 residues. The V segment lost 6 bases and the J segment 6 bases; nucleotides outside the gene matches: 11. CDR1 and CDR2 (germline): DFQATT, SNEGSKA (reference sequence). CDR3 protein: CSAQTSGGVVQTQYF. CDR3 nucleotides: TGCAGTGCCCAGACTAGCGGGGGAGTAGTCCAGACCCAGTACTTC.

This clonotype was observed at least ten times. The rearrangement joins TRBV27 to TRBJ2-2, with D tentatively TRBD2 (8 bases). This CDR3 spans 19 amino acids. Germline values: CDR1 MNHEY, CDR2 SMNVEV (reference sequence). Trimming cost V 10 bases and J 0 bases, with 27 bases left between them. The CDR3 DNA follows: TGTGCCACCCCCGGGAGGGGGCTGGTAGCGGAGACGAACACCGGGGAGCTGTTTTTT. This sequence encodes CATPGRGLVAETNTGELFF.

This clonotype has at least ten counts. V and J are TRBV29-1 and TRBJ1-2; tentative D call: TRBD1 (5 bases). The V end lost 3 bases, the J end lost 6 bases, and 17 bases lay between the germline ends. From germline, CDR1 is SQVTM and CDR2 ANQGSEA. The CDR3 contains 14 residues. CDR3 in DNA: TGCAGCGTTGATCCCCAAGACAGACTGGATGGCTACACCTTC. It encodes CSVDPQDRLDGYTF.

This clonotype was observed many times. The V and J genes are TRBV28 and TRBJ1-2, with D unresolved. The CDR3 spans 12 residues. CDR1 is MDHEN, CDR2 SYDVKM, per germline. Trimming left V 4 bases short and J 4 bases short, with 7 bases between. This CDR3 reads CASSWTSYGYTF. The DNA of the CDR3 is TGTGCCAGCAGTTGGACCTCCTATGGCTACACCTTC.